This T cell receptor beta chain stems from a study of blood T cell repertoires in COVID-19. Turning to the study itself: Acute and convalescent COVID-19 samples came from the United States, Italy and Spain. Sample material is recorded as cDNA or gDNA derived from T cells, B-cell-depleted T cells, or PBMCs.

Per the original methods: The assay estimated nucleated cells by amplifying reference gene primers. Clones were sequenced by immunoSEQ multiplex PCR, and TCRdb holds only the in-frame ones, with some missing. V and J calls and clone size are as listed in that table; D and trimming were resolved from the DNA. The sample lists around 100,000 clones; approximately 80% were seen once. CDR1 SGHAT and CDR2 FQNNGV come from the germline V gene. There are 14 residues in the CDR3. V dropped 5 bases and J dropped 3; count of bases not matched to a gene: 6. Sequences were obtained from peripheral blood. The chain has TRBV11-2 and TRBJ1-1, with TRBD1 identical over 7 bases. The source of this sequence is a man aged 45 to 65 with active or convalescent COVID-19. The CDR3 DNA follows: TGTGCCAGCAGCGCAGGGGACAGACACACTGAAGCTTTCTTT. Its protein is CASSAGDRHTEAFF.